This T cell receptor beta chain was documented in a study of cytomegalovirus exposure and HLA in healthy donors. The study, taken as a whole, reports: Presence/absence results assume similar sequencing depth per donor, which may not hold.

This clone was seen once. Its antigen is currently unknown. Amplification used 60 Vbeta primers and 13 Jbeta primers. Sequencing used immunoSEQ multiplex PCR; TCRdb keeps in-frame clones, though not all of them. The table shows some 150,000 clones, with 76% occurring only once. V lost 3 bases and J lost 4; bases outside the gene matches: 9. From germline, CDR1 is SGHKS and CDR2 YYEKEE (reference sequence). The CDR3 runs to 15 residues. At the time of sampling, donors were nominally healthy, though unrecorded immune exposures were likely. This chain connects TRBV5-5 to TRBJ1-2; 7 bases align to TRBD1. Sequences were obtained from PBMCs. The TCR comes from a man younger than 35 in good health and CMV-seronegative. The CDR3 loop is CASSSGRGGSYGYTF. Here the CDR3 DNA reads TGTGCCAGCAGCTCGGGGAGAGGGGGCAGCTATGGCTACACCTTC.